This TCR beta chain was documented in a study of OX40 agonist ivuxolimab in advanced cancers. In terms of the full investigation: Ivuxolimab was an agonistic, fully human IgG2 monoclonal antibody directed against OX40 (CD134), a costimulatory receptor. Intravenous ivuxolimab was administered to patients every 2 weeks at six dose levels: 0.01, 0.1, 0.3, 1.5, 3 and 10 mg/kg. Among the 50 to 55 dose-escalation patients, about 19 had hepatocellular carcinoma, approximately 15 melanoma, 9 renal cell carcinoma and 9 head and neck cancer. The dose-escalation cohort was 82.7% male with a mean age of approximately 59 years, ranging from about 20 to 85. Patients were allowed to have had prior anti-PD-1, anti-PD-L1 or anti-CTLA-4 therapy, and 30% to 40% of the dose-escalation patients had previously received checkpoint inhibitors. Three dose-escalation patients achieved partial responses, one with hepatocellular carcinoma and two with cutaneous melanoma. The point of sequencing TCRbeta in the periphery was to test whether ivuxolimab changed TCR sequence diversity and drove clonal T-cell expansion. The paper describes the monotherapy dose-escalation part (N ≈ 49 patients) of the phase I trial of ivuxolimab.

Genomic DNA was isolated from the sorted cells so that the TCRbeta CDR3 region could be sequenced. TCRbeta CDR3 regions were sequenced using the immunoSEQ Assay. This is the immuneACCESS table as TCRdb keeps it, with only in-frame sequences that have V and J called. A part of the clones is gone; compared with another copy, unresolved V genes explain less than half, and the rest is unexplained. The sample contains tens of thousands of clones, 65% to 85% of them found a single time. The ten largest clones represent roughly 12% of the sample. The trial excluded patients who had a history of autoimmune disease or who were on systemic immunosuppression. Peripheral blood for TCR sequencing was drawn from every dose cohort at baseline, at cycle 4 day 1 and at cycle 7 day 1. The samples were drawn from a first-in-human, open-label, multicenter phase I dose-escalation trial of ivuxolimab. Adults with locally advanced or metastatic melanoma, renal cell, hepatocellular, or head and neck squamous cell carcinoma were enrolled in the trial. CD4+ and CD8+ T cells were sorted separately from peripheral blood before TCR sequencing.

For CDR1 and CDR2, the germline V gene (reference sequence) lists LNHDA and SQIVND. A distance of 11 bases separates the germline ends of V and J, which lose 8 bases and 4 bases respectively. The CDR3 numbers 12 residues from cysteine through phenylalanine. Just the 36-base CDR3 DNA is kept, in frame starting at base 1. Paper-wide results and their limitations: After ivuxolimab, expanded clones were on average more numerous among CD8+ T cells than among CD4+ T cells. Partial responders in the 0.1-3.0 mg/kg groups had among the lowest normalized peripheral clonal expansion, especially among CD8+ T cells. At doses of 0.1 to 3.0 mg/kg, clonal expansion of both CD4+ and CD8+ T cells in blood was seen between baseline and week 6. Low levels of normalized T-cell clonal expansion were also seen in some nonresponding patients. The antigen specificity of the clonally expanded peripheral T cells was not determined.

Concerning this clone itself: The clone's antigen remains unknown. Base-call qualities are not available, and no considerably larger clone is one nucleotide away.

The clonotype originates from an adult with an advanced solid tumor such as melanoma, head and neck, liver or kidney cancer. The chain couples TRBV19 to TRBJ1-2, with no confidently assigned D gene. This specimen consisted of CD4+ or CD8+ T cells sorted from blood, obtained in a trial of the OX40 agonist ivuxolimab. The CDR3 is CASQGLLYGYTF. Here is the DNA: TGTGCCAGTCAAGGACTTCTCTATGGCTACACCTTC.